These T cell receptor beta chains were read from a single sample in a study of blood T cell repertoires in COVID-19. Using immunoSEQ multiplex PCR, the repertoire was profiled, and TCRdb retains in-frame clones only, with some absent. Of around 220,000 clones in the sample, around 91% were seen once. The sample consisted of PBMCs or T cells enriched from blood (not recorded which). The receptor set was obtained from a young man who had been exposed to COVID-19. Both conserved end residues are part of each CDR3. The order of the fields is V gene, clone size, D gene, J gene, CDR3 protein, CDR3 DNA. The D gene is left open where the match is weak. Only some rows state a clone size, as once, few, many or a class for expanded clones.

>TRBV7-9|once|TRBD1|TRBJ1-4
CASSPRQGTGNEKLFF
TGTGCCAGCAGCCCCAGACAGGGGACGGGTAATGAAAAACTGTTTTTT
>TRBV5-4|.|TRBD1|TRBJ1-1
CASSWSPLTGGFSEAFF
TGTGCCAGCAGCTGGTCGCCCTTGACAGGGGGATTTTCTGAAGCTTTCTTT
>TRBV5-4|.|.|TRBJ2-3
CASSVPGYSTDTQYF
TGTGCCAGCAGCGTGCCAGGGTATAGTACAGATACGCAGTATTTT
>TRBV27|.|.|TRBJ2-7
CASSLGAPLYEQYF
TGTGCCAGCAGTTTGGGGGCCCCTCTCTACGAGCAGTACTTC
>TRBV7-2|.|TRBD2|TRBJ2-1
CASSFELAFPYNEQFF
TGTGCCAGCAGCTTCGAACTAGCGTTTCCCTACAATGAGCAGTTCTTC
>TRBV7-9|.|.|TRBJ2-7
CASSPPTEGRSEQYF
TGTGCCAGCAGCCCCCCGACGGAGGGGAGGTCCGAGCAGTACTTC
>TRBV11-2|few|.|TRBJ2-1
CASSLDRGEQFF
TGTGCCAGCAGCTTAGATCGAGGGGAGCAGTTCTTC
>TRBV5-1|.|TRBD2|TRBJ2-3
CASRSVAGVDTQYF
TGCGCCAGCCGCTCGGTAGCGGGGGTGGATACGCAGTATTTT
>TRBV6-5|.|TRBD2|TRBJ2-1
CASSSASGGVNEQFF
TGTGCCAGCAGTAGCGCTAGCGGGGGGGTCAATGAGCAGTTCTTC
>TRBV6-2/TRBV6-3|.|.|TRBJ1-2
CASSYAGGGSGYTF
TGTGCCAGCAGTTACGCAGGCGGCGGGAGTGGCTACACCTTC
>TRBV3-1/TRBV3-2|.|.|TRBJ1-3
CASLSRGGNTIYF
TGTGCCAGCCTCAGTCGAGGAGGAAACACCATATATTTT
>TRBV19|once|TRBD1|TRBJ2-2
CASSTRTGVTGELFF
TGTGCCAGTAGTACCCGGACAGGGGTCACCGGGGAGCTGTTTTTT
>TRBV4-3|few|TRBD1|TRBJ1-1
CASSQARGDSSVRNTEAFF
TGCGCCAGCAGCCAGGCTCGAGGGGACAGCTCGGTGCGGAACACTGAAGCTTTCTTT
>TRBV4-1|.|.|TRBJ1-2
CASSQDREGYGYTF
TGCGCCAGCAGCCAAGACAGGGAGGGCTATGGCTACACCTTC
>TRBV5-1|.|.|TRBJ1-6
CASSTGQLDSPLHF
TGCGCCAGCAGCACCGGACAGTTGGATTCACCCCTCCACTTT
>TRBV7-2|.|TRBD1|TRBJ1-2
CASSFDPGQGYGYTF
TGTGCCAGCAGCTTTGATCCGGGACAGGGCTATGGCTACACCTTC
>TRBV7-2|.|.|TRBJ1-4
CASSATGINEKLFF
TGTGCCAGCAGCGCCACAGGGATAAATGAAAAACTGTTTTTT
>TRBV7-3|.|.|TRBJ2-2
CASSLIQNTGELFF
TGTGCCAGCAGCTTAATCCAGAACACCGGGGAGCTGTTTTTT
>TRBV29-1|.|.|TRBJ1-1
CSSGEVRNTNTEAFF
TGCAGCTCCGGGGAGGTAAGGAATACCAACACTGAAGCTTTCTTT
>TRBV6-2/TRBV6-3|.|.|TRBJ2-2
CASSFLTGRTGELFF
TGTGCCAGCAGTTTCTTGACAGGAAGGACCGGGGAGCTGTTTTTT
>TRBV4-2|.|.|TRBJ1-3
CASSQVRITSGNTIYF
TGTGCCAGCAGCCAAGTGCGGATTACCTCTGGAAACACCATATATTTT
>TRBV7-9|.|TRBD1|TRBJ2-3
CASSLRGLGDTQYF
TGTGCCAGCAGTCTTAGGGGGCTGGGGGATACGCAGTATTTT
>TRBV3-1/TRBV3-2|.|TRBD2|TRBJ2-5
CASKAVVLAGTQYF
TGTGCCAGCAAAGCAGTGGTGCTAGCGGGAACCCAGTACTTC
>TRBV2|.|.|TRBJ1-2
CASRGAQGFSYGYTF
TGTGCCAGCAGGGGCGCACAGGGCTTTTCCTATGGCTACACCTTC
>TRBV10-3|.|TRBD1|TRBJ2-2
CAIRRTGDTGELFF
TGTGCCATCAGGCGGACAGGGGACACCGGGGAGCTGTTTTTT
>TRBV7-6|.|TRBD1|TRBJ2-2
CASSLESGQVATGELFF
TGTGCCAGCAGCTTGGAGTCGGGACAGGTTGCCACCGGGGAGCTGTTTTTT
>TRBV2|once|TRBD2|TRBJ2-7
CASGEGPYEQYF
TGTGCCAGCGGGGAGGGGCCCTACGAGCAGTACTTC
>TRBV4-2|.|.|TRBJ2-7
CASSQDSDEQYF
TGTGCCAGCAGCCAAGATTCTGACGAGCAGTACTTC
>TRBV20-1|.|TRBD1|TRBJ2-7
CSASRDRGPGQYF
TGCAGTGCTAGTCGGGACAGGGGGCCTGGGCAGTACTTC
>TRBV6-5|once|.|TRBJ2-6
CASSPRGIGANVLTF
TGTGCCAGCAGTCCCAGGGGAATTGGGGCCAACGTCCTGACTTTC
>TRBV25-1|.|.|TRBJ1-3
CASSDSGGNTIYF
TGTGCCAGCAGTGATAGCGGTGGGAACACCATATATTTT
>TRBV5-4|.|.|TRBJ2-7
CASSLASVGPYEQYF
TGTGCCAGCAGCTTGGCTAGCGTCGGACCTTACGAGCAGTACTTC
>TRBV13|once|TRBD2|TRBJ2-5
CASSYPLRGRFGGETQYF
TGTGCCAGCAGCTACCCCTTGCGGGGGAGGTTTGGGGGAGAGACCCAGTACTTC
>TRBV11-3|.|.|TRBJ1-1
CASSHTRNTEAFF
TGTGCCAGCAGCCACACACGGAACACTGAAGCTTTCTTT
>TRBV11-2|.|.|TRBJ2-1
CASSPGFGGGSYNEQFF
TGTGCCAGCAGCCCCGGGTTCGGGGGAGGCTCCTACAATGAGCAGTTCTTC
>TRBV5-1|once|.|TRBJ2-1
CASSSPPNNEQFF
TGCGCCAGCAGCTCCCCCCCCAACAATGAGCAGTTCTTC
>TRBV5-1|.|.|TRBJ1-1
CATSTGSTTEAFF
TGCGCCACTTCAACAGGGTCAACAACTGAAGCTTTCTTT
>TRBV12-3/TRBV12-4|.|.|TRBJ2-3
CASSSFERNTQYF
TGTGCCAGCAGCTCCTTCGAGCGGAATACGCAGTATTTT
>TRBV21-1|.|.|TRBJ2-1
CASSKTGLQGSSYNEQFF
TGTGCCAGCAGCAAAACAGGCCTACAGGGCAGCTCCTACAATGAGCAGTTCTTC
>TRBV29-1|.|TRBD1|TRBJ2-3
CSVPPPGQGMWDTQYF
TGCAGCGTTCCCCCTCCGGGACAGGGGATGTGGGATACGCAGTATTTT
>TRBV4-1|.|TRBD2|TRBJ2-1
CASSPLPGLAVNEQFF
TGCGCCAGCAGCCCCCTACCGGGACTAGCGGTGAATGAGCAGTTCTTC
>TRBV10-3|.|TRBD1|TRBJ1-1
CAISDPDRATEAFF
TGTGCCATCAGTGACCCTGACAGGGCAACTGAAGCTTTCTTT
>TRBV3-1/TRBV3-2|few|TRBD1|TRBJ1-6
CASSQGVGTGDTPLHF
TGTGCCAGCAGCCAAGGGGTTGGGACAGGGGATACACCCCTCCACTTT
>TRBV7-6|.|.|TRBJ1-3
CASSLYELVFSGNTIYF
TGTGCCAGCAGCTTATACGAATTAGTGTTTAGTGGAAACACCATATATTTT
>TRBV2|.|TRBD1|TRBJ1-2
CASRLQGAHGYTF
TGTGCCAGCAGACTACAGGGGGCCCATGGCTACACCTTC
>TRBV6-5|.|.|TRBJ1-3
CASSSLTAGNTIYF
TGTGCCAGCAGTTCTCTGACAGCTGGAAACACCATATATTTT
>TRBV6-5|.|.|TRBJ1-5
CASSRTVYSNQPQHF
TGTGCCAGCAGTAGGACAGTTTATAGCAATCAGCCCCAGCATTTT
>TRBV3-1/TRBV3-2|.|.|TRBJ1-6
CASSQEGANSPLHF
TGTGCCAGCAGCCAGGAGGGCGCTAATTCACCCCTCCACTTT
>TRBV3-1/TRBV3-2|.|TRBD2|TRBJ2-7
CASSQDVTSGGAHYEQYF
TGTGCCAGCAGCCAAGACGTAACTAGCGGGGGGGCCCACTACGAGCAGTACTTC
>TRBV25-1|.|TRBD1|TRBJ1-1
CASSEWDRPEAFF
TGTGCCAGCAGTGAATGGGACAGGCCTGAAGCTTTCTTT
>TRBV6-1|few|.|TRBJ1-1
CASSDFPMFTEAFF
TGTGCCAGCAGTGATTTCCCCATGTTCACTGAAGCTTTCTTT
>TRBV27|.|.|TRBJ2-3
CASRVWPDTQYF
TGTGCCAGCAGGGTTTGGCCAGATACGCAGTATTTT
>TRBV2|.|.|TRBJ2-3
CASSMTDPSINTQYF
TGTGCCAGCAGCATGACAGACCCCTCTATAAATACGCAGTATTTT
>TRBV18|.|.|TRBJ1-2
CASSPGLGTTRLYGYTF
TGTGCCAGCTCACCTGGCCTAGGGACAACGCGGCTCTATGGCTACACCTTC
>TRBV5-6|.|.|TRBJ2-3
CASRPSGGTDTQYF
TGTGCCAGCAGGCCTTCAGGGGGCACAGATACGCAGTATTTT
>TRBV4-1|once|TRBD1|TRBJ1-2
CASSRTDPGQGRRLNYGYTF
TGCGCCAGCAGCCGAACAGACCCCGGACAGGGAAGGAGGCTCAACTATGGCTACACCTTC
>TRBV5-4|.|.|TRBJ2-5
CASSLPSQETQYF
TGTGCCAGCAGCTTGCCCAGTCAAGAGACCCAGTACTTC